One sample yielded the 6 T cell receptor beta chains listed below, sequenced in a study of T cells in Graves' hyperthyroidism and ophthalmopathy. It was RNA transcripts that yielded the amplified TCR beta CDR3 regions. An initial round of RT-PCR targeting the TCR CDR3 relied on the HTBI primer set. TCRdb analysed the multiplex PCR reads with MiXCR anew, one entry per CDR3 protein. The sample lists more than 600,000 distinct CDR3 sequences, about 15% occurring once. Input material: blood. The source of these receptors is a man aged 18 to 29 with Graves' hyperthyroidism.

With respect to this clonotype: A clone one base away is much larger, so this may be a read error. The chain is built from TRBV12-3 or TRBV12-4 and TRBJ2-2, with 7 bases fitting TRBD1. There are 14 residues in the CDR3. CDR3 nucleotides: TGTGCCAGCAGTCCGGGACAGAACACCGGGGAGCTGTATTTT. It is translated as CASSPGQNTGELYF.

The chain has TRBV24-1 and TRBJ2-2; 7 nucleotides agree with TRBD1. Trimming removed 7 bases from V and 1 base from J; junction bases left unmatched: 5. CDR1 is KGHDR, CDR2 SFDVKD, per germline. This CDR3 region has 15 residues. The CDR3 reads CATSLNRGNTGELFF. CDR3 DNA: TGTGCCACCAGCCTAAACAGGGGGAACACCGGGGAGCTGTTTTTT.

Ten or more counts support this clonotype. The CDR3: CASRDSPGQGITDTQYF. CDR3 DNA: TGTGCCAGCAGGGACTCACCGGGACAGGGGATTACAGATACGCAGTATTTT. This chain connects TRBV28 to TRBJ2-3; 10 nucleotides align to TRBD1. Unmatched junction bases numbered 12, after V lost 6 bases and J lost 3 bases. The germline V gene encodes CDR1 MDHEN and CDR2 SYDVKM. The CDR3 extends over 17 amino acids.

At least ten counts were recorded for this clonotype. This chain connects TRBV28 to TRBJ2-1; 13 nucleotides agree with TRBD2. This CDR3 comprises 14 residues. Germline CDR1 is MDHEN and CDR2 is SYDVKM. Trimming removed 6 bases from V and 9 bases from J; junction bases left unmatched: 5. CDR3 DNA sequence: TGTGCCAGCAGCTCACTAGCGGGAGGGCTTGAGCAGTTCTTC. Protein product: CASSSLAGGLEQFF.

This clonotype was recorded many times. The V gene is TRBV11-2, the J gene TRBJ2-1; a possible D gene is TRBD1 (6 bases). Germline assignment: CDR1 SGHAT and CDR2 FQNNGV. The CDR3 is 15 residues long. Trimming cost V 3 bases and J 4 bases, with 13 bases left between them. The CDR3 loop reads CASSFVRGKYNEQFF. The CDR3 DNA reads TGTGCCAGCAGCTTTGTAAGGGGGAAGTACAATGAGCAGTTCTTC.

At least ten counts were recorded for this clonotype. The V call is TRBV30, the J call TRBJ1-2; TRBD1 matches 7 bases. V was clipped by 1 base and J by 3 bases; unmatched bases: 8. The CDR3 runs 15 residues. Germline V CDR1 and CDR2: GTSNPN, SVGIG (reference sequence). CDR3 DNA: TGTGCCTGGAGTGCCCCGGGACAGCTATACTATGGCTACACCTTC. The encoded protein is CAWSAPGQLYYGYTF.